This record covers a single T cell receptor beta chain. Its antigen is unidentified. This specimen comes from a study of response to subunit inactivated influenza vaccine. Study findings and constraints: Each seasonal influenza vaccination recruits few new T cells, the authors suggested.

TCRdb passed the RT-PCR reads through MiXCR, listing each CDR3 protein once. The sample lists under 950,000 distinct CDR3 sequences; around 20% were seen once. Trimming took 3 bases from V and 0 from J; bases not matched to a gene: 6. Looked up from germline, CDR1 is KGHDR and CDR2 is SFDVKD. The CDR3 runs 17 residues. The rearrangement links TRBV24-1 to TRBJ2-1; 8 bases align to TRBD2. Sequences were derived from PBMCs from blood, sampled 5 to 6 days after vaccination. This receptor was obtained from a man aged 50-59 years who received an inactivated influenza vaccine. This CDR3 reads CATSDPRGGSSYNEQFF. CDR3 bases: TGTGCCACCAGTGATCCTCGGGGGGGAAGCTCCTACAATGAGCAGTTCTTC.